The present T cell receptor beta chain was sequenced within a study of T-cell memory formation after mild COVID-19. 5'RACE primed from the constant segment yielded TCR alpha and TCR beta cDNA libraries bearing sample barcodes and UMIs. TCRdb reprocessed the 5' RACE reads via MiXCR and lists one record per CDR3 protein. The table shows some 450,000 distinct CDR3 sequences, with 18% occurring only once. The CDR3 has 11 residues. V dropped 5 bases and J dropped 7 bases, with 8 bases sitting between them. The sample holds a few counts of this clonotype. The chain recombines TRBV12-3 or TRBV12-4 with TRBJ1-2; possible D gene TRBD1, 5 bases. The specimen sequenced was PBMCs or a T cell subset sorted from them (not recorded which). The clonotype was recovered from a young man who had mild COVID-19 (a few samples of this study predate the infection). Cell type and time point are not known. The CDR3 DNA follows: TGTGCCAGCAGTCAGGGACTTGGCTACACCTTC. This encodes CASSQGLGYTF.